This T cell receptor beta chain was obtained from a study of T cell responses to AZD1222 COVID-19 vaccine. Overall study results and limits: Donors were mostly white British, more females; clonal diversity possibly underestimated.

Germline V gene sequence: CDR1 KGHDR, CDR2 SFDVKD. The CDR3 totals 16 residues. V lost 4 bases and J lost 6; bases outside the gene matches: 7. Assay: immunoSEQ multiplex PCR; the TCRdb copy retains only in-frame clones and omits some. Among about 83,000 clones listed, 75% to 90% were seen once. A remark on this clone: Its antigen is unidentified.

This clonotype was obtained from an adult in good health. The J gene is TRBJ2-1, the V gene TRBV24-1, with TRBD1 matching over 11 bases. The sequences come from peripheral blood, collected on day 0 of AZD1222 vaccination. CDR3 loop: CATSEGTGGARNEQFF. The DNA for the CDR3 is TGTGCCACCAGTGAAGGGACAGGGGGTGCACGCAATGAGCAGTTCTTC.